This T cell receptor beta chain was sequenced during a study of T cells in Graves' hyperthyroidism and ophthalmopathy. Study-wide background: The authors collected peripheral blood at initial diagnosis, before any treatment. The study's findings and limits: Researchers report that a 13 V-J model separated ophthalmopathy from stable hyperthyroidism.

The sample holds one count of this clonotype. What it recognizes is unknown. CDR3 size: 14 residues. Germline CDR1 and CDR2: SNHLY and FYNNEI. With V trimmed by 6 bases and J by 6 bases, 3 bases remained unmatched. From RNA transcripts, TCR beta CDR3 regions were amplified. A first-round RT-PCR of the TCR CDR3 used the HTBI primer set. TCRdb independently ran MiXCR on the multiplex PCR reads; one entry per CDR3 protein. The sample consists of roughly 350,000 distinct CDR3 sequences, more than 14% of them appearing once. Sample: blood. The sequence was obtained from a woman aged 30 to 39 with Graves' ophthalmopathy. The chain joins TRBV2 to TRBJ1-5; 12 bases map to TRBD1. The CDR3 DNA reads TGTGCCAGCAGAGGGACAGGGGGCGGTCAGCCCCAGCATTTT. This encodes CASRGTGGGQPQHF. Full variable domain (rest looked up from reference TRBV2 and TRBJ1-5): EPEVTQTPSHQVTQMGQEVILRCVPISNHLYFYWYRQILGQKVEFLVSFYNNEISEKSEIFDDQFSVERPDGSNFTLKIRSTKLEDSAMYFCASRGTGGGQPQHFGDGTRLSIL.